The 9 T cell receptor beta chains below were found in one sample sequenced in a study of glioma-infiltrating T cells after dendritic cell vaccination. This sample's time point: after dendritic cell vaccination, including at tumor progression/relapse. Assay used: immunoSEQ multiplex PCR; TCRdb lists only in-frame clones, some missing. Altogether 85,000 to 100,000 clones are present, around 80% being singletons, with the ten largest covering roughly 5.3%. Sequencing used blood, obtained after dendritic cell vaccination. The origin of the receptors is a human donor with glioblastoma.

The rearrangement uses TRBV5-6 and TRBJ2-5, with 9 nucleotides matching TRBD1. J gave up 5 bases and V 3 bases, and 5 bases lay outside the gene matches. Germline V gene sequence: CDR1 SGHDT, CDR2 YYEEEE. The CDR3 totals 14 residues. The CDR3 protein is CASSSTGGGETQYF. In DNA form, the CDR3 reads TGTGCCAGCAGCTCTACAGGGGGCGGGGAGACCCAGTACTTC. Filled out from reference TRBV5-6 and TRBJ2-5, the complete variable domain reads DAGVTQSPTHLIKTRGQQVTLRCSPKSGHDTVSWYQQALGQGPQFIFQYYEEEERQRGNFPDRFSGHQFPNYSSELNVNALLLGDSALYLCASSSTGGGETQYFGPGTRLLVL.

The chain links TRBV5-5 to TRBJ2-3, with a tentative D call TRBD1 (6 bases). The CDR3 has 15 residues. Germline CDR1 SGHKS, CDR2 YYEKEE (reference sequence). V was clipped by 5 bases and J by 0 bases, with 13 bases between them. CDR3 protein: CASSHAGASTDTQYF. The CDR3 nucleotides are TGTGCCAGCAGTCACGCAGGGGCTAGCACAGATACGCAGTATTTT.

The rearrangement links TRBV30 to TRBJ1-6, with unresolved D. Trimming took off 7 bases at V and 10 bases at J, with 17 bases between the two ends. CDR3 size: 13 residues. Germline loops: CDR1 GTSNPN, CDR2 SVGIG (reference sequence). DNA for the CDR3: TGTGCCTCCCTACATGGGAGGGCCTCACCCCTCCACTTT. Its protein product is CASLHGRASPLHF.

This clone was observed a few times. The chain recombines TRBV2 with TRBJ1-2; the D is unclear. The CDR3 has 12 amino acids. Per germline, CDR1 SNHLY and CDR2 FYNNEI. V was clipped by 8 bases and J by 4 bases, with 11 bases between them. DNA for the CDR3: TGTGCCAGCCGCCCACTGGTCTATGGCTACACCTTC. This codes for CASRPLVYGYTF.

This sequence joins TRBV5-1 and TRBJ2-2; TRBD1 matches 10 bases. Germline CDR1 SGHRS, CDR2 YFSETQ. After removal of 4 bases from V and 6 bases from J, the junction contained 12 bases not matched to a gene. The CDR3 runs to 17 residues. The DNA for the CDR3 is TGCGCCAGCAGCCCACGGTCCCGGGACAGGGGACCCGGGGAGCTGTTTTTT. This translates into CASSPRSRDRGPGELFF.

The chain combines TRBV18 with TRBJ2-5, with TRBD2 identical over 12 bases. CDR3 length equals 18 residues. V lost 3 bases to trimming and J lost 2 bases; unmatched junction nucleotides: 10. Germline V gene lookup returns CDR1 KGHSH and CDR2 LQKENI. CDR3 residues: CASSPQILAGGIQETQYF. The CDR3, as DNA: TGTGCCAGCTCACCTCAGATTCTAGCGGGGGGGATTCAAGAGACCCAGTACTTC.

About this clone itself: Germline is not matched at one junction end, which may reflect a read error. The gene calls are TRBV7-7 and TRBJ2-1, with D maybe TRBD2 (5 bases). CDR1 SSHAT and CDR2 FNYEAQ come from the germline V gene (reference sequence). This CDR3 comprises 12 residues. Written as DNA, the CDR3 is TGTGCTAGCAGCGTCGACCGGGGTGAGCAGTTCTTC. Translated: CASSVDRGEQFF.

This sequence joins TRBV11-2 and TRBJ2-5; 9 nucleotides agree with TRBD2. CDR1 and CDR2 from the germline V gene are SGHAT and FQNNGV. CDR3 length: 15 amino acids. V dropped 5 bases and J dropped 2; count of bases not matched to a gene: 6. CDR3 in amino acids: CASSQGLAPQETQYF. CDR3 nucleotides: TGTGCCAGCAGCCAGGGACTAGCTCCGCAAGAGACCCAGTACTTC.

The rearrangement uses TRBV7-9 and TRBJ2-4, with D tentatively TRBD2 (5 bases). This CDR3 region has 17 residues. Trimming removed 2 bases from V and 0 bases from J, with 14 bases in between. CDR1 is SEHNR, CDR2 FQNEAQ, per germline (reference sequence). CDR3 in amino acids: CASSLLPRGLAKNIQYF. In nucleotides, the CDR3 is TGTGCCAGCAGCTTACTCCCCCGCGGGCTAGCCAAAAACATTCAGTACTTC.